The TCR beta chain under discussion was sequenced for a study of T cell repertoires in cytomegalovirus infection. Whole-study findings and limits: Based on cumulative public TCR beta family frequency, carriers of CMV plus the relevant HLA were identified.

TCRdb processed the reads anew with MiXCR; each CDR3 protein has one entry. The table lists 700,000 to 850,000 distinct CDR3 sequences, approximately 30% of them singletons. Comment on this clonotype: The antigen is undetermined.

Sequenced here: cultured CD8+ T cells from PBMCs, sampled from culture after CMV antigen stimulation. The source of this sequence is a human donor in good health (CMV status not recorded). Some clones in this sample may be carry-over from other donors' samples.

The CDR3 region is CASTLRGVGTGELFF. DNA of the CDR3: TGCGCCAGCACCCTGCGGGGGGTTGGGACCGGGGAGCTGTTTTTT. The gene calls are TRBV4-1 and TRBJ2-2, with TRBD2 matching over 8 bases. The CDR3 extends over 15 amino acids. CDR1 is MGHRA, CDR2 YSYEKL, per germline. V lost 7 bases, J lost 5 bases, and 9 bases stayed unmatched.